Listed below are T cell receptor beta chains from one sample, sequenced in a study of radiotherapy plus CTLA-4 blockade in lung cancer. The method was immunoSEQ multiplex PCR; TCRdb's version includes in-frame clones alone and lacks a portion of them. The repertoire includes roughly 90,000 clones, 72% of them detected once, and roughly an eighth sits in the top ten. Here the sequenced sample was peripheral blood, taken from a patient treated with radiotherapy plus ipilimumab. These receptors all stem from a human donor with non-small cell lung cancer that progressed on radiotherapy plus ipilimumab. Each CDR3 is given with its conserved first and last residue. Each record gives: D gene, J gene, V gene, clone size, CDR3 DNA, CDR3 protein. The D gene is left open where the match is weak. Some rows have no size entry. The others give once, few or many, or a class for an expanded clone.

>TRBD1|TRBJ2-1|TRBV27|-
TGTGCCAGCAGACTAACAGGGGAAAATGAGCAGTTCTTC
CASRLTGENEQFF
>-|TRBJ1-1|TRBV19|-
TGTGCCAGTAGTACGCTCACTTCGGGGGTCTCGAACACTGAAGCTTTCTTT
CASSTLTSGVSNTEAFF
>-|TRBJ2-1|TRBV27|-
TGTGCCAGCAGCCCACAGGGATACGGAGCCAATGAGCAGTTCTTC
CASSPQGYGANEQFF
>-|TRBJ1-3|TRBV7-9|-
TGTGCCAGCAGCTTCATGGAGAGCTCTGGAAACACCATATATTTT
CASSFMESSGNTIYF
>-|TRBJ1-1|TRBV5-6|-
TGTGCCAGCAGCTGGCGGGTAGGGGCTGAAGCTTTCTTT
CASSWRVGAEAFF
>-|TRBJ1-4|TRBV11-1|-
TGTGCCAGCAGCTTAGGAGAAAAACTGTTTTTT
CASSLGEKLFF
>TRBD2|TRBJ2-1|TRBV10-3|-
TGTGCCATCAGTGAGCGACTAGCGGGAGGCAATGAGCAGTTCTTC
CAISERLAGGNEQFF
>-|TRBJ2-6|TRBV5-1|-
TGCGCCAGCAGCTTGGACGGAAGCTCTGGGGCCAACGTCCTGACTTTC
CASSLDGSSGANVLTF
>-|TRBJ2-7|TRBV18|-
TGTGCCAGCTCACCCTCGGGGGATCCCCGCTACGAGCAGTACTTC
CASSPSGDPRYEQYF
>-|TRBJ2-5|TRBV5-1|-
TGCGCCAGCAGCTTAGGACACTACCAAGAGACCCAGTACTTC
CASSLGHYQETQYF
>TRBD2|TRBJ2-7|TRBV2|once
TGTGCCAGCTTGCTAGCGGGATTATCTACCTACGAGCAGTACTTC
CASLLAGLSTYEQYF
>-|TRBJ1-5|TRBV28|few
TGTGCCAGCAGTTACAGGGACGCTCAGCCCCAGCATTTT
CASSYRDAQPQHF
>TRBD1|TRBJ1-5|TRBV4-1|-
TGCGCCAGCAGCCAAGAAGACAGGGAAACACGGCCCCAGCATTTT
CASSQEDRETRPQHF
>-|TRBJ1-5|TRBV19|-
TGTGCCAGTAGTATATCCCCTTATAGCAATCAGCCCCAGCATTTT
CASSISPYSNQPQHF
>-|TRBJ1-5|TRBV2|few
TGTGCCAGCGGTAAACAGGGTGCATGGCAGCCCCAGCATTTT
CASGKQGAWQPQHF
>TRBD2|TRBJ2-2|TRBV5-6|few
TGTGCCAGCAGCTTGTTTTGGCTAGCGGTTAACACCGGGGAGCTGTTTTTT
CASSLFWLAVNTGELFF
>TRBD1|TRBJ2-1|TRBV28|-
TGTGCCACTATCCGACAGGGTACCTCCTACAATGAGCAGTTCTTC
CATIRQGTSYNEQFF
>-|TRBJ1-1|TRBV19|-
TGTGCCAGTAGTAAAGGACAAAGCTACACTGAAGCTTTCTTT
CASSKGQSYTEAFF